The 29 T cell receptor beta chains in this list originate from one sample, sequenced in a study of shared clonotypes between healthy human individuals. Naive CD8 populations comprised CD45RO-negative cells positively selected for CCR7, excluding terminally differentiated effector memory CD45RA+ cells. Profiled with immunoSEQ multiplex PCR; TCRdb holds only in-frame clones, not every one. The sample lists around 2,000,000 clones, about 95% occurring once. Sequenced input: naive CD8+ T cells sorted from blood. These receptors were collected from a man between 18 and 35 years old in good health.

J is TRBJ2-7 and V is TRBV6-5; D possibly corresponds to TRBD2 (5 bases). V lost 6 bases and J 2 bases, leaving 11 bases between the germline ends. Germline V gene sequence: CDR1 MNHEY, CDR2 SVGAGI. The CDR3 sequence is 13 residues long. CDR3 nucleotide sequence: TGTGCCAGCAGCTGGACTGGGACCTACGAGCAGTACTTC. Its translation is CASSWTGTYEQYF.

V is TRBV4-2 and J is TRBJ2-7; possible D gene TRBD1, 6 bases. Germline V gene lookup returns CDR1 LGHNA and CDR2 YNFKEQ. There are 13 residues in the CDR3. V lost 4 bases to trimming and J lost 4 bases, with 11 bases between them. For the CDR3, the DNA is TGTGCCAGCAGCCCGACAGGTGCTTACGAGCAGTACTTC. This translates into CASSPTGAYEQYF.

V and J are TRBV5-1 and TRBJ1-1; D is undetermined. The CDR3 has 13 amino acids. Germline CDR1 SGHRS, CDR2 YFSETQ. V shed 6 bases and J shed 2 bases, with 11 bases lying between them. CDR3 sequence (DNA): TGCGCCAGCAAGACCAGAGAAAACACTGAAGCTTTCTTT. Its translation is CASKTRENTEAFF.

In this sample, this clone turned up once. This chain links TRBV27 with TRBJ1-4, with D unclear. CDR1 is MNHEY and CDR2 is SMNVEV in the germline V gene (reference sequence). The V end lost 1 base, the J end lost 8 bases, and 11 bases lay between the germline ends. This CDR3 has 14 amino acids. In nucleotides, the CDR3 is TGTGCCAGCAGTTTATATGGGGAGAGGGAAAAACTGTTTTTT. Translation gives CASSLYGEREKLFF.

V and J are TRBV7-9 and TRBJ2-7; the match to TRBD1 covers 9 bases. CDR1 and CDR2 from the germline V gene are SEHNR and FQNEAQ (reference sequence). This CDR3 comprises 16 residues. The J segment lost 2 bases and the V segment lost 5 bases, leaving 10 bases of the junction unmatched. CDR3 DNA sequence: TGTGCCAGCAGCCCGGCGGCGGGACAGGGTACCTACGAGCAGTACTTC. Protein: CASSPAAGQGTYEQYF.

The rearrangement links TRBV7-9 to TRBJ2-1; 8 bases match TRBD2. The CDR3 has 14 amino acids. Germline values: CDR1 SEHNR, CDR2 FQNEAQ (reference sequence). The junction had 7 bases not matched to a gene; V was cut back by 3 bases and J by 9 bases. CDR3: CASSFSGGPGEQFF. CDR3 coding DNA: TGTGCCAGCAGCTTTTCGGGAGGGCCCGGTGAGCAGTTCTTC.

The rearrangement links TRBV29-1 to TRBJ2-7; 11 bases map to TRBD1. CDR1 is SQVTM and CDR2 is ANQGSEA in the germline V gene. Germline trimming cut 6 bases from V and 3 bases from J; bases unmatched to any gene: 10. The CDR3 consists of 15 residues. CDR3 region: CSVEAGGTGGYEQYF. CDR3 sequence (DNA): TGCAGCGTGGAGGCGGGCGGGACAGGGGGCTACGAGCAGTACTTC.

The rearrangement uses TRBV19 and TRBJ2-7, with 9 bases lining up with TRBD1. The CDR3 has 17 residues. The V gene's germline CDR1 is LNHDA and CDR2 SQIVND (reference sequence). The junction had 13 bases not matched to a gene; V was cut back by 2 bases and J by 5 bases. CDR3: CASSIYQGGTGIHEQYF. The CDR3 coding sequence is TGTGCCAGTAGTATATACCAGGGAGGGACAGGGATCCACGAGCAGTACTTC.

The V and J genes are TRBV27 and TRBJ2-3; D may be TRBD1 or TRBD2 (6 bases each). Trimming stripped 4 bases from V and 2 bases from J, with 16 bases between. CDR1 and CDR2 (germline): MNHEY, SMNVEV (reference sequence). The CDR3 runs 16 residues. CDR3 nucleotide sequence: TGTGCCAGCAGTTCAGGGGTAGCGGAACCCACAGATACGCAGTATTTT. Translated, it gives CASSSGVAEPTDTQYF.

The chain employs TRBV28 and TRBJ1-3; tentatively, D is TRBD1 (6 bases). In germline, CDR1 is MDHEN, CDR2 SYDVKM. This CDR3 region has 16 residues. Between the trimmed V and J ends, which lost 5 bases and 4 bases, there was a span of 18 bases. In DNA, the CDR3 is TGTGCCAGCAGTACCAGGACAGAAGAATCCGGAAACACCATATATTTT. Residues: CASSTRTEESGNTIYF. Full variable domain (remainder filled in from reference TRBV28 and TRBJ1-3): DVKVTQSSRYLVKRTGEKVFLECVQDMDHENMFWYRQDPGLGLRLIYFSYDVKMKEKGDIPEGYSVSREKKERFSLILESASTNQTSMYLCASSTRTEESGNTIYFGEGSWLTVV.

The V call is TRBV4-1, the J call TRBJ2-7; D not certain. CDR1 MGHRA and CDR2 YSYEKL come from the germline V gene. The CDR3 has 15 amino acids. V was trimmed by 1 base and J by 2 bases, leaving 12 bases between them. Here the CDR3 reads CASSQVAETTYEQYF. CDR3 bases: TGCGCCAGCAGCCAAGTTGCGGAAACGACCTACGAGCAGTACTTC.

The chain joins TRBV11-2 to TRBJ2-7; perhaps TRBD1 as D (5 bases). Trimming cost V 5 bases and J 5 bases, with 16 bases left between them. Per the germline V gene, CDR1 is SGHAT and CDR2 is FQNNGV. This CDR3 spans 14 amino acids. The CDR3 DNA sequence: TGTGCCAGCAGCCCTTCAGGGCCTCAAGACGAGCAGTACTTC. Its translation: CASSPSGPQDEQYF.

This chain joins TRBV27 and TRBJ1-1, with unresolved D. The CDR3 spans 14 residues. Germline CDR1 MNHEY, CDR2 SMNVEV (reference sequence). V lost 6 bases to trimming and J lost 7 bases, with 18 bases between them. The CDR3 DNA sequence: TGTGCCAGCAGCGAGTCGGACGGGTACTTTGAAGCTTTCTTT. Its protein product is CASSESDGYFEAFF.

The chain uses TRBV9 and TRBJ1-5, with D possibly matching TRBD1 (5 bases). V was cut by 0 bases and J by 6 bases, with 13 bases left in between. CDR1 and CDR2 (germline): SGDLS, YYNGEE. The CDR3 consists of 15 residues. The CDR3 sequence: CASSVEGGAGQPQHF. The CDR3 region has the DNA TGTGCCAGCAGCGTAGAGGGCGGGGCAGGTCAGCCCCAGCATTTT.

The V and J genes are TRBV9 and TRBJ2-5; 7 nucleotides agree with TRBD2. Germline CDR1 SGDLS, CDR2 YYNGEE. Losses at the gene ends were 4 bases for V and 1 base for J; bases not matched to a gene: 7. There are 15 residues in the CDR3. The CDR3 loop reads CASSPSGSTQETQYF. The CDR3, as DNA: TGTGCCAGCAGCCCTAGCGGCAGCACCCAAGAGACCCAGTACTTC.

This clone was picked up one time. The J gene is TRBJ2-7, the V gene TRBV10-3; 9 bases are shared with TRBD1. The ends lost 3 bases at V and 6 bases at J; junction bases unmatched: 6. Germline values: CDR1 ENHRY, CDR2 SYGVKD. The CDR3 length is 14 residues. The CDR3 nucleotides read TGTGCCATCAGTGACGGGACAGGGATTTTCGAGCAGTACTTC. Amino acid sequence: CAISDGTGIFEQYF.

The J gene is TRBJ2-7, the V gene TRBV6-5; D is undetermined. Germline V lookup: CDR1 MNHEY, CDR2 SVGAGI. The CDR3 has 15 amino acids. Trimming cost V 6 bases and J 0 bases, with 15 bases left between them. The CDR3: CASSPGPPPSYEQYF. The CDR3 DNA follows: TGTGCCAGCAGCCCGGGTCCGCCGCCCTCCTACGAGCAGTACTTC.

To note about this clone: Other nucleotide sequences from this sample produce the same CDR3. The chain joins TRBV13 to TRBJ1-1; maybe TRBD1 (5 bases). CDR3 length: 14 amino acids. Per germline, CDR1 PRHDT and CDR2 FYEKMQ (reference sequence). V gave up 4 bases and J gave up 1 base, with 10 bases separating them. This chain's CDR3 is CASSSGTGNTEAFF. In nucleotides, the CDR3 is TGTGCCAGCAGCTCCGGGACTGGGAACACTGAAGCTTTCTTT.

V and J are TRBV7-9 and TRBJ2-7; either TRBD1 or TRBD2 may supply D (5 bases each). V was trimmed by 4 bases and J by 9 bases, leaving 13 bases between them. Germline V gene lookup returns CDR1 SEHNR and CDR2 FQNEAQ (reference sequence). There are 12 residues in the CDR3. The CDR3 protein is CASSWGTDGQYF. CDR3 bases: TGTGCCAGCAGCTGGGGGACGGACGGGCAGTACTTC.

V and J are TRBV18 and TRBJ1-1; D is uncertain. Trimming took 3 bases from V and 2 from J, leaving 10 bases between them. Per germline, CDR1 KGHSH and CDR2 LQKENI. This CDR3 spans 14 amino acids. In nucleotides, the CDR3 is TGTGCCAGCTCACCGGGCCCTTCAAACACTGAAGCTTTCTTT. It yields the protein CASSPGPSNTEAFF. Variable domain in full (rest from reference TRBV18 and TRBJ1-1): NAGVMQNPRHLVRRRGQEARLRCSPMKGHSHVYWYRQLPEEGLKFMVYLQKENIIDESGMPKERFSAEFPKEGPSILRIQQVVRGDSAAYFCASSPGPSNTEAFFGQGTRLTVV.

The chain joins TRBV7-2 to TRBJ2-3; D is ambiguous. CDR1 SGHTA and CDR2 FQGNSA come from the germline V gene. V dropped 7 bases and J dropped 0 bases, with 23 bases sitting between them. CDR3 length: 18 amino acids. The CDR3 nucleotides read TGTGCCAGCACGGAGAAATTAGGAGCAGCCACTAGCACAGATACGCAGTATTTT. Its translation: CASTEKLGAATSTDTQYF.

The chain recombines TRBV5-1 with TRBJ1-2; D is perhaps TRBD1 (5 bases). Germline assignment: CDR1 SGHRS and CDR2 YFSETQ. There are 14 residues in the CDR3. The germline V and J ends were trimmed by 0 bases and 6 bases, with 12 bases remaining between them. CDR3 bases: TGCGCCAGCAGCTTGGCCGGGACGGACGATGGCTACACCTTC. Amino acid sequence: CASSLAGTDDGYTF.

V is TRBV7-9 and J is TRBJ1-2; 9 bases are shared with TRBD1. V lost 3 bases to trimming and J lost 6 bases; unmatched junction nucleotides: 5. Germline lookup yields CDR1 SEHNR and CDR2 FQNEAQ (reference sequence). The CDR3 consists of 14 residues. DNA of the CDR3: TGTGCCAGCAGCTTCCCGGGACAGGGTAATGGCTACACCTTC. Translation gives CASSFPGQGNGYTF.

The V gene is TRBV27, the J gene TRBJ2-7; D tentatively reads TRBD1 or TRBD2 (5 bases each). Trimming removed 6 bases at V and 2 bases at J, with 14 bases between. This CDR3 has 14 amino acids. Germline V lookup: CDR1 MNHEY, CDR2 SMNVEV (reference sequence). CDR3 nucleotide sequence: TGTGCCAGCAGCCCACGGGACGCGGCCTACGAGCAGTACTTC. This gives the protein CASSPRDAAYEQYF.

The J gene is TRBJ1-5, the V gene TRBV19, with no clear D. The CDR3 totals 13 residues. Germline CDR1 reads LNHDA; CDR2 reads SQIVND (reference sequence). V lost 5 bases and J lost 6, with 11 bases in between. This CDR3 is CASSPVGGQPQHF. The CDR3 region has the DNA TGTGCCAGTAGTCCTGTTGGCGGTCAGCCCCAGCATTTT.

This chain links TRBV19 with TRBJ2-2; D gene uncertain. CDR1 and CDR2 from the germline V gene are LNHDA and SQIVND (reference sequence). V gave up 5 bases and J gave up 5 bases, with 12 bases separating them. The CDR3 is 14 residues long. The CDR3 region is CASSFPSYTGELFF. As DNA, the CDR3 is TGTGCCAGTAGTTTCCCGTCGTATACCGGGGAGCTGTTTTTT.

J is TRBJ2-7 and V is TRBV30; D is perhaps TRBD1 (6 bases). V dropped 6 bases and J dropped 6 bases, with 9 bases sitting between them. This CDR3 is built from 10 residues. In germline, CDR1 is GTSNPN, CDR2 SVGIG (reference sequence). CDR3 bases: TGTGCCTGCAAAGGGGGCGAGCAGTACTTC. Protein sequence: CACKGGEQYF.

The sample holds a few counts of this clone. The same CDR3 is also encoded by other DNA sequences in this sample. V usage is TRBV4-1 and J usage is TRBJ2-7, with TRBD1 matching over 10 bases. CDR1 is MGHRA and CDR2 is YSYEKL in the germline V gene. The CDR3 runs to 16 residues. J gave up 1 base and V 1 base, and 4 bases lay outside the gene matches. The CDR3 nucleotides are TGCGCCAGCAGCCAAGGTCCGGGACAGGGGTCCTACGAGCAGTACTTC. Residues: CASSQGPGQGSYEQYF.

As concerns this clone: Other DNA sequences of this sample code for an identical CDR3. The chain employs TRBV4-3 and TRBJ1-6; 8 bases are shared with TRBD1. With 0 bases clipped from V and 4 bases from J, the junction kept 2 bases outside the gene matches. Germline V gives CDR1 LGHNA, CDR2 YSLEER. This CDR3 is built from 16 residues. This CDR3 reads CASSQDRGLYNSPLHF. CDR3 coding DNA: TGCGCCAGCAGCCAAGACAGGGGGCTTTATAATTCACCCCTCCACTTT.